These 9 T cell receptor beta chains were sequenced from one sample in a study of shared clonotypes between healthy human individuals. Measured with immunoSEQ multiplex PCR; TCRdb has only the in-frame clones, and not every one. The sample includes 2 million to 2.5 million clones, around 95% of them seen just once. The sample was naive CD4+ T cells sorted from blood. Subset here: CD45RA+ positively selected. The receptors originated from a young man in good health.

The J gene is TRBJ1-1, the V gene TRBV30; D remains unclear. Germline V gene data show CDR1 as GTSNPN and CDR2 as SVGIG (reference sequence). The CDR3 length is 13 residues. The V end was cut by 0 bases, the J end by 3 bases, with 8 bases between. The CDR3 loop reads CAWSVLRYTEAFF. DNA of the CDR3: TGTGCCTGGAGTGTACTGAGGTACACTGAAGCTTTCTTT. Supplemented by reference TRBV30 and TRBJ1-1, the full variable domain reads SQTIHQWPATLVQPVGSPLSLECTVEGTSNPNLYWYRQAAGRGLQLLFYSVGIGQISSEVPQNLSASRPQDRQFILSSKKLLLSDSGFYLCAWSVLRYTEAFFGQGTRLTVV.

V usage is TRBV21-1 and J usage is TRBJ1-4. TRBV21-1 is annotated as a pseudogene. The CDR3 contains 15 residues. CDR3 protein: CASSKESQGEEKLFF. The CDR3 DNA is TGTGCCAGCAGCAAAGAGTCTCAGGGAGAGGAAAAACTGTTTTTT.

This clone has just one count. The chain employs TRBV2 and TRBJ2-5; 9 bases match TRBD2. This CDR3 is built from 14 residues. Germline V lookup: CDR1 SNHLY, CDR2 FYNNEI. V shed 8 bases, J shed 0 bases, and the junction held 4 bases outside the gene matches. The CDR3 protein is CASGRGGYQETQYF. CDR3 DNA: TGTGCCAGCGGGCGGGGGGGATACCAAGAGACCCAGTACTTC.

The gene calls are TRBV5-4 and TRBJ1-6; the match to TRBD1 covers 9 bases. The CDR3 sequence is 16 residues long. V lost 4 bases, J lost 7 bases, and 9 bases stayed unmatched. The V gene's germline CDR1 is SGHNT and CDR2 YYREEE (reference sequence). CDR3 residues: CASSLPTGQGNSPLHF. The CDR3 bases are TGTGCCAGCAGCCTACCGACGGGACAGGGCAATTCACCCCTCCACTTT. The variable domain in full, with the rest retrieved from reference TRBV5-4 and TRBJ1-6, is ETGVTQSPTHLIKTRGQQVTLRCSSQSGHNTVSWYQQALGQGPQFIFQYYREEENGRGNFPPRFSGLQFPNYSSELNVNALELDDSALYLCASSLPTGQGNSPLHFGNGTRLTVT.

The chain links TRBV11-2 to TRBJ1-5; D is perhaps TRBD1 (6 bases). Trimming took 7 bases from V and 6 from J, leaving 16 bases between them. The CDR3 sequence is 14 residues long. Germline loops: CDR1 SGHAT, CDR2 FQNNGV. The CDR3 loop reads CASTQRGAVQPQHF. CDR3 coding DNA: TGTGCCAGCACCCAAAGGGGGGCCGTTCAGCCCCAGCATTTT.

The rearrangement links TRBV5-5 to TRBJ2-7, with 12 bases that match TRBD2. In germline, CDR1 is SGHKS, CDR2 YYEKEE (reference sequence). The CDR3 length is 16 residues. With V trimmed by 3 bases and J by 3 bases, 7 bases remained unmatched. The CDR3 spells CASSSYLAGGLYEQYF. The CDR3 bases are TGTGCCAGCAGCTCATACCTAGCGGGAGGGCTCTACGAGCAGTACTTC.

Remarks on this clone: Within the sample, other DNA sequences also encode this same CDR3. The rearrangement uses TRBV18 and TRBJ2-7, with 11 bases matching TRBD2. J was trimmed by 7 bases and V by 1 base; bases with no gene match: 0. The germline V gene encodes CDR1 KGHSH and CDR2 LQKENI. The CDR3 has 13 residues. CDR3 nucleotides: TGTGCCAGCTCACCACGACTAGCGGGGGAGCAGTACTTC. Translating gives CASSPRLAGEQYF.

The rearrangement links TRBV4-3 to TRBJ1-6, with TRBD1 matching over 7 bases. The V gene end was trimmed by 0 bases and the J gene end by 10 bases; junction bases not matched to a gene: 6. This CDR3 is built from 15 residues. Germline V gene data show CDR1 as LGHNA and CDR2 as YSLEER. The DNA for the CDR3 is TGCGCCAGCAGCCAAGACAGGGGGGTTCGATCACCCCTCCACTTT. It specifies CASSQDRGVRSPLHF.

V usage is TRBV7-9 and J usage is TRBJ1-1; TRBD1 might be the D (6 bases). Trimming shortened V by 1 base and J by 3 bases, and 12 bases separated the two germline ends. Germline V CDR1 and CDR2: SEHNR, FQNEAQ (reference sequence). The CDR3 has 15 residues. The CDR3 nucleotides are TGTGCCAGCAGCTTAGGGCTAGGGGGGGACACTGAAGCTTTCTTT. This gives the protein CASSLGLGGDTEAFF. Variable domain in full (rest from reference TRBV7-9 and TRBJ1-1): DTGVSQNPRHKITKRGQNVTFRCDPISEHNRLYWYRQTLGQGPEFLTYFQNEAQLEKSRLLSDRFSAERPKGSFSTLEIQRTEQGDSAMYLCASSLGLGGDTEAFFGQGTRLTVV.